The 7 T cell receptor beta chains below all came from one sample that was sequenced in a study of cytomegalovirus exposure and HLA in healthy donors. The PCR contained 60 Vbeta and 13 Jbeta primers. Here immunoSEQ multiplex PCR was the method, and the copy in TCRdb shows in-frame clones only, minus some. In the table there are around 130,000 clones, about 8.5% of which are singletons. Sequenced material: PBMCs. The receptors shown here come from a man aged 40-49 years in good health and CMV-seronegative.

The chain is built from TRBV19 and TRBJ2-6, with D unclear. V was cut by 2 bases and J by 0 bases, with 2 bases left in between. This CDR3 spans 14 amino acids. Germline CDR1 LNHDA, CDR2 SQIVND (reference sequence). CDR3 sequence reads: CASSIYSGANVLTF. The CDR3 DNA reads as TGTGCCAGTAGTATATACTCTGGGGCCAACGTCCTGACTTTC.

This clone has a single count. This chain joins TRBV2 and TRBJ1-3; D not resolved. Germline assignment: CDR1 SNHLY and CDR2 FYNNEI. This CDR3 has 15 residues. V was shortened by 6 bases and J by 2 bases, with 14 bases between the two germline ends. CDR3 loop: CASRDFGKTGNTIYF. CDR3 in DNA: TGTGCCAGCAGGGACTTCGGGAAAACTGGAAACACCATATATTTT.

The chain joins TRBV7-8 to TRBJ1-5, with TRBD1 matching 9 bases. From germline, CDR1 is SGHVS and CDR2 FQNEAQ. CDR3 length: 16 amino acids. J gave up 1 base and V 5 bases, and 6 bases lay outside the gene matches. The CDR3 sequence: CASSVRTGVSNQPQHF. The CDR3 DNA reads as TGTGCCAGCAGCGTCAGGACAGGGGTGAGCAATCAGCCCCAGCATTTT.

The chain has TRBV4-1 and TRBJ2-3, with no clear D. V was pared by 3 bases and J by 2 bases, with 15 bases between. The CDR3 runs 16 residues. Germline V lookup: CDR1 MGHRA, CDR2 YSYEKL. The CDR3 protein is CASSQLSLRSTDTQYF. CDR3 in DNA: TGCGCCAGCAGCCAGCTGTCTCTCCGGTCCACAGATACGCAGTATTTT.

The rearrangement joins TRBV18 to TRBJ2-2; 9 bases are a match to TRBD1. Losses at the gene ends were 2 bases for V and 5 bases for J; bases not matched to a gene: 3. The CDR3 extends over 15 amino acids. Germline values: CDR1 KGHSH, CDR2 LQKENI. CDR3 in DNA: TGTGCCAGCTCACCAACGACAGGGGGTACCGGGGAGCTGTTTTTT. It encodes CASSPTTGGTGELFF.

This clone was seen more than once but under ten times. The CDR3 nucleotides are TGCGCCAGCAGTGAGTCACTCCTCGCGCCCCAGCATTTT. Translating gives CASSESLLAPQHF. V and J are TRBV10-1 and TRBJ1-5; no clear D. Trimming pared 0 bases from V and 9 bases from J, leaving 9 bases between. CDR1 is WNHNN, CDR2 SYGVQD, per germline (reference sequence). This CDR3 has 13 amino acids.

This clone was detected only a few times. V usage is TRBV19 and J usage is TRBJ2-4; TRBD2 is a possible D gene (5 bases). Germline CDR1 LNHDA, CDR2 SQIVND (reference sequence). Trimming took 5 bases from V and 6 from J, leaving 8 bases between them. The CDR3 runs to 12 residues. CDR3 nucleotide sequence: TGTGCCAGTAGTCAAGGGAGAAACATTCAGTACTTC. It codes for CASSQGRNIQYF.